The rows below give T cell receptor beta chains drawn from one sample of a study of STAT5B mutations in CD4+ large granular lymphocyte leukemia. Assay used: immunoSEQ multiplex PCR; TCRdb lists only in-frame clones, some missing. The table has more than 40,000 clones, about 80% seen once; the top ten hold 0.35% to 0.4%. Sequenced: CD4+ T cells from blood buffy coats. The receptor source for this set is a human donor in good health. The CDR3 runs from the conserved cysteine through the conserved F or W. The D gene is left open where the match is weak. The size field is filled for only some rows; it gives once, few, many or a size class.

DNA: TGTGCCAGCAGCTTTCCCCTCCTAGGGGGAACTAATGAAAAACTGTTTTTT; CDR3: CASSFPLLGGTNEKLFF; size: -; V: TRBV5-5; J: TRBJ1-4; D: -
DNA: TGTGCCAGCAGTGGGTCAGGGATGGTTGAAAAACTGTTTTTT; CDR3: CASSGSGMVEKLFF; size: -; V: TRBV7-9; J: TRBJ1-4; D: -
DNA: TGTGCCAGTAGTATCCCCCAGGGTCGGAATACGCAGTATTTT; CDR3: CASSIPQGRNTQYF; size: -; V: TRBV19; J: TRBJ2-3; D: -
DNA: TGTGCCAGCAGCCGCGGGACAGAGAGGTCCGGGGAGCTGTTTTTT; CDR3: CASSRGTERSGELFF; size: -; V: TRBV5-4; J: TRBJ2-2; D: -
DNA: TGTGCCAGCAACCGAGGGACTGAAGCTTTCTTT; CDR3: CASNRGTEAFF; size: -; V: TRBV6-5; J: TRBJ1-1; D: -
DNA: TGCGCCAGCAGCACGACCCTGATTGGCAGGAGAATGAACACTGAAGCTTTCTTT; CDR3: CASSTTLIGRRMNTEAFF; size: -; V: TRBV5-1; J: TRBJ1-1; D: -
DNA: TGCAGCGGGAAGACCAGCTCCTACGAGCAGTACTTC; CDR3: CSGKTSSYEQYF; size: -; V: TRBV29-1; J: TRBJ2-7; D: -
DNA: TGCAGCGTTGAGGGGACGGGGGGCGACGAGCAGTACTTC; CDR3: CSVEGTGGDEQYF; size: -; V: TRBV29-1; J: TRBJ2-7; D: -
DNA: TGTGCCAGCAGCTCAACCCGGGACGGAGCGACCGAAGCTTTCTTT; CDR3: CASSSTRDGATEAFF; size: -; V: TRBV7-3; J: TRBJ1-1; D: -
DNA: TGTGCCAGTAATTTGAACACTGAAGCTTTCTTT; CDR3: CASNLNTEAFF; size: -; V: TRBV28; J: TRBJ1-1; D: -
DNA: TGTGCCTGGACAGGGACAGATACGCAGTATTTT; CDR3: CAWTGTDTQYF; size: -; V: TRBV30; J: TRBJ2-3; D: -
DNA: TGTGCCAGCAGCGTCGCCCCGACAGGGGACCAGCCCCAGCATTTT; CDR3: CASSVAPTGDQPQHF; size: -; V: TRBV9; J: TRBJ1-5; D: TRBD1
DNA: TGTGCCAGCAGCTTGAGGGATACGCAGTATTTT; CDR3: CASSLRDTQYF; size: -; V: TRBV5-6; J: TRBJ2-3; D: -
DNA: TGCGCCAGCAGTGAAGGCAGGGGGCCCTATGGCTACACCTTC; CDR3: CASSEGRGPYGYTF; size: -; V: TRBV10-2; J: TRBJ1-2; D: TRBD1
DNA: TGCAGCGCCGCGGGAGGGCCAGATACGCAGTATTTT; CDR3: CSAAGGPDTQYF; size: once; V: TRBV29-1; J: TRBJ2-3; D: TRBD2
DNA: TGTGCCAGCAGGGACCTACTCTATGGAAACACCATATATTTT; CDR3: CASRDLLYGNTIYF; size: -; V: TRBV6-5; J: TRBJ1-3; D: -
DNA: TGTGCCAGCAGATCGACAGGGGAACATACTGAAGCTTTCTTT; CDR3: CASRSTGEHTEAFF; size: -; V: TRBV7-3; J: TRBJ1-1; D: TRBD1
DNA: TGTGCCAGCTCACCCCGACAGGGGAAGAACTCACCCCTCCACTTT; CDR3: CASSPRQGKNSPLHF; size: -; V: TRBV18; J: TRBJ1-6; D: TRBD1
DNA: TGTGCCAGCAGCCAAGATGTGGCAGGGGCGGATGGCTACACCTTC; CDR3: CASSQDVAGADGYTF; size: -; V: TRBV4-2; J: TRBJ1-2; D: -
DNA: TGTGCCAGCAGCTATGGTTCAGGGTCGTACAATGAGCAGTTCTTC; CDR3: CASSYGSGSYNEQFF; size: -; V: TRBV7-3; J: TRBJ2-1; D: -
DNA: TGCGCCAGCAGCCGGCCGGGGGGGCTTTACAATGAGCAGTTCTTC; CDR3: CASSRPGGLYNEQFF; size: -; V: TRBV4-1; J: TRBJ2-1; D: TRBD2
DNA: TGTGCCAGCAGCTTTAGGGGGACAGGCTACGAGCAGTACTTC; CDR3: CASSFRGTGYEQYF; size: -; V: TRBV27; J: TRBJ2-7; D: TRBD1
DNA: TGCGCCACCTACTTCGGTACTAGCGGGAGCGATGAGCAGTTCTTC; CDR3: CATYFGTSGSDEQFF; size: -; V: TRBV5-1; J: TRBJ2-1; D: TRBD2
DNA: TGCGCCAGCAGCGAGCCGGGACAGGGACCCACCGGGGAGCTGTTTTTT; CDR3: CASSEPGQGPTGELFF; size: few; V: TRBV5-1; J: TRBJ2-2; D: TRBD1
DNA: TGTGCCAGTAGTTGGGGACAGGGGGGCACTGAAGCTTTCTTT; CDR3: CASSWGQGGTEAFF; size: -; V: TRBV19; J: TRBJ1-1; D: TRBD1
DNA: TGCAGCGTCCAGGTGGTCGGGGAGCTGTTTTTT; CDR3: CSVQVVGELFF; size: -; V: TRBV29-1; J: TRBJ2-2; D: -
DNA: TGTGCCAGCAGCGTAGCAGGGGCCAACTCTGGAAACACCATATATTTT; CDR3: CASSVAGANSGNTIYF; size: -; V: TRBV9; J: TRBJ1-3; D: -
DNA: TGTGCCAGTAGTGACCCCGGGCGGGGGGGCGAGGTAAATGAGCAGTTCTTC; CDR3: CASSDPGRGGEVNEQFF; size: -; V: TRBV19; J: TRBJ2-1; D: TRBD2
DNA: TGCGCCAGCAGCCCTGGCTCAGGGGGAAATGGCTACACCTTC; CDR3: CASSPGSGGNGYTF; size: once; V: TRBV5-1; J: TRBJ1-2; D: TRBD1
DNA: TGCGCCAGCAGCGGGGGGAGCCTCACAGATACGCAGTATTTT; CDR3: CASSGGSLTDTQYF; size: medium-sized; V: TRBV5-1; J: TRBJ2-3; D: -
DNA: TGTGCCAGCAGTGACCCCGCTAGCGGGGGCACAGATACGCAGTATTTT; CDR3: CASSDPASGGTDTQYF; size: -; V: TRBV2; J: TRBJ2-3; D: TRBD2
DNA: TGTGCCAGCAGCCCTAGCGGAGGAAGCTCCTACAATGAGCAGTTCTTC; CDR3: CASSPSGGSSYNEQFF; size: -; V: TRBV7-3; J: TRBJ2-1; D: TRBD2
DNA: TGTGCCAGCAGCTTAAAGAGGGCTACCGGGGAGCTGTTTTTT; CDR3: CASSLKRATGELFF; size: -; V: TRBV7-9; J: TRBJ2-2; D: -
DNA: TGTGCCAGCACGTTGAATACGGGTGCTGGAGGCTACACCTTC; CDR3: CASTLNTGAGGYTF; size: -; V: TRBV6-5; J: TRBJ1-2; D: -
DNA: TGTGCCAGCAGCGTAGTTAGCGGGGGGGCGGAGACCCAGTACTTC; CDR3: CASSVVSGGAETQYF; size: -; V: TRBV9; J: TRBJ2-5; D: TRBD2
DNA: TGCAGCGCCCTGTCGCGGAGTGAAACTGAAGCTTTCTTT; CDR3: CSALSRSETEAFF; size: -; V: TRBV29-1; J: TRBJ1-1; D: -
DNA: TGTGCCAGCAACGCGCAGAGCGGTTCAGATACGCAGTATTTT; CDR3: CASNAQSGSDTQYF; size: -; V: TRBV9; J: TRBJ2-3; D: -
DNA: TGTGCCAGTAGTGGCGGACAGGGTTATTCACCCCTCCACTTT; CDR3: CASSGGQGYSPLHF; size: -; V: TRBV19; J: TRBJ1-6; D: TRBD1
DNA: TGTGCCAGCAGCTTGCAGGGAACCAGCTCCTACAATGAGCAGTTCTTC; CDR3: CASSLQGTSSYNEQFF; size: -; V: TRBV5-6; J: TRBJ2-1; D: -
DNA: TGTGCCACCCTGGGGGGCCTTCGGAACACCGGGGAGCTGTTTTTT; CDR3: CATLGGLRNTGELFF; size: -; V: TRBV21-1; J: TRBJ2-2; D: -
DNA: TGCGCCAGCAGCTTGGAACAGGTCAATGAGCAGTACTTC; CDR3: CASSLEQVNEQYF; size: -; V: TRBV5-1; J: TRBJ2-7; D: -
DNA: TGTGCCAGCAGCCTCAATAGCGGGTTCTCCTACAATGAGCAGTTCTTC; CDR3: CASSLNSGFSYNEQFF; size: -; V: TRBV7-6; J: TRBJ2-1; D: TRBD2
DNA: TGTGCCAGCAGCTTATCACTCAGACAGGAGGGGGAGCTGTTTTTT; CDR3: CASSLSLRQEGELFF; size: -; V: TRBV11-3; J: TRBJ2-2; D: -
DNA: TGTGCCACCTCCCCCGGACAGGAGGGGGAAAAACTGTTTTTT; CDR3: CATSPGQEGEKLFF; size: once; V: TRBV6-1; J: TRBJ1-4; D: TRBD1
DNA: TGTGCCAGCAGCCAGGAGCTTTCTAACATTCAGTACTTC; CDR3: CASSQELSNIQYF; size: -; V: TRBV14; J: TRBJ2-4; D: -
DNA: TGCGCCAGCAGCCCAACGGCAGACTATAGCAATCAGCCCCAGCATTTT; CDR3: CASSPTADYSNQPQHF; size: -; V: TRBV5-1; J: TRBJ1-5; D: -
DNA: TGTGCCAGCAGCTCTCTAGGCGGGATCAGCTCCTACGAGCAGTACTTC; CDR3: CASSSLGGISSYEQYF; size: -; V: TRBV7-8; J: TRBJ2-7; D: -
DNA: TGTGCCAGCAGTCAGGGCTCCTACAATGAGCAGTTCTTC; CDR3: CASSQGSYNEQFF; size: -; V: TRBV6-6; J: TRBJ2-1; D: -
DNA: TGTGCCAGCTCACCGGGACAGGGGGGAAGGAGAAACACCATATATTTT; CDR3: CASSPGQGGRRNTIYF; size: -; V: TRBV18; J: TRBJ1-3; D: TRBD1